The 14 T cell receptor beta chains in this list originate from one sample, sequenced in a study of radiation and T cells in renal cell carcinoma. Specified time point: blood 4 weeks post-SBRT, at nephrectomy. Treatment indicated: 15 Gy SBRT to primary tumor, nephrectomy 4 weeks later. Data came from immunoSEQ multiplex PCR; TCRdb stores just in-frame clones and leaves some out. The sample records around 170,000 clones, 88% being singletons. The sample in question was blood, obtained from a patient whose treatment included radiotherapy and nephrectomy. Receptors originate from a woman aged 45-65 years with renal cell carcinoma.

With respect to this clone: The same CDR3 also results from other DNA sequences found in this sample. V is TRBV30 and J is TRBJ1-1; D unresolved. The CDR3 totals 12 residues. Germline V gene lookup returns CDR1 GTSNPN and CDR2 SVGIG (reference sequence). V was shortened by 0 bases and J by 11 bases, with 13 bases between the two germline ends. CDR3 in DNA: TGTGCCTGGAGTGTAAATGACCGGCGGGCTTTCTTT. Its protein is CAWSVNDRRAFF.

The gene calls are TRBV9 and TRBJ1-2; possibly TRBD1 for D (5 bases). V was cut by 0 bases and J by 2 bases, with 11 bases left in between. The CDR3 is 15 residues long. Per the germline V gene, CDR1 is SGDLS and CDR2 is YYNGEE. The DNA of the CDR3 is TGTGCCAGCAGCGTAGTCTCACAGGTGAACTATGGCTACACCTTC. Translated, it gives CASSVVSQVNYGYTF.

The chain links TRBV5-1 to TRBJ2-2, with D hard to call. V was trimmed by 2 bases and J by 1 base, leaving 9 bases between them. Germline CDR1 SGHRS, CDR2 YFSETQ. CDR3 length: 15 residues. The CDR3 DNA follows: TGCGCCAGCAGCTTACTACATAGGAACACCGGGGAGCTGTTTTTT. It yields the protein CASSLLHRNTGELFF.

V usage is TRBV6-5 and J usage is TRBJ1-1, with D perhaps TRBD1 (5 bases). CDR1 and CDR2 from the germline V gene are MNHEY and SVGAGI. This CDR3 spans 14 amino acids. The ends were cut back, 10 bases at V and 6 bases at J, with 21 bases in the middle. The CDR3 sequence: CATKLGVPGAEAFF. The CDR3 region has the DNA TGTGCCACTAAGTTAGGGGTCCCGGGCGCTGAAGCTTTCTTT.

The CDR3 here is CASRAQGIYGYTF. In DNA form, the CDR3 reads TGTGCCAGCAGGGCTCAGGGGATCTATGGCTACACCTTC. The chain has TRBV6-1 and TRBJ1-2, with D perhaps matching TRBD1 (6 bases). V was cut by 6 bases and J by 4 bases, with 12 bases left in between. Germline V gene lookup returns CDR1 MNHNS and CDR2 SASEGT. This CDR3 region has 13 residues.

The V and J genes are TRBV7-9 and TRBJ2-2; the match to TRBD2 covers 11 bases. Germline V gene data show CDR1 as SEHNR and CDR2 as FQNEAQ (reference sequence). J gave up 5 bases and V 3 bases, and 2 bases lay outside the gene matches. This CDR3 contains 15 residues. CDR3 protein: CASSFSSGGTGELFF. Here the CDR3 DNA reads TGTGCCAGCAGCTTCTCTAGCGGGGGGACCGGGGAGCTGTTTTTT.

The rearrangement joins TRBV6-5 to TRBJ2-1; possible D gene TRBD2, 5 bases. Per germline, CDR1 MNHEY and CDR2 SVGAGI. Trimming removed 6 bases at V and 0 bases at J, with 9 bases between. The CDR3 is 14 amino acids. The CDR3 DNA follows: TGTGCCAGCAGCCAGCGGAGCTCCTACAATGAGCAGTTCTTC. Amino acids: CASSQRSSYNEQFF.

This chain links TRBV5-1 with TRBJ2-6; TRBD1 matches 8 bases. V shed 4 bases, J shed 2 bases, and the junction held 5 bases outside the gene matches. This CDR3 has 16 residues. Germline V gene data show CDR1 as SGHRS and CDR2 as YFSETQ. CDR3 residues: CASSRDRGPGANVLTF. CDR3 nucleotide sequence: TGCGCCAGCAGCCGCGACAGGGGCCCTGGGGCCAACGTCCTGACTTTC.

CDR3 bases: TGTGCCATCAGGGATCGGGGCGCCGGCAATGAGCAGTTCTTC. This codes for CAIRDRGAGNEQFF. The chain has TRBV10-3 and TRBJ2-1; TRBD1 or TRBD2 may be the D gene (5 bases each). The V gene lost 6 bases and the J gene lost 6 bases, with 15 bases spanning the gap. The germline gives CDR1 ENHRY, CDR2 SYGVKD. This CDR3 contains 14 residues.

The chain couples TRBV5-1 to TRBJ2-7; TRBD2 agrees at 7 bases. This CDR3 comprises 14 residues. Losses at the gene ends were 3 bases for V and 5 bases for J; bases not matched to a gene: 8. The germline V gene encodes CDR1 SGHRS and CDR2 YFSETQ. The chain's CDR3 is CASSSGRAGDEQYF. In DNA, the CDR3 is TGCGCCAGCAGCTCCGGACGGGCGGGAGACGAGCAGTACTTC.

The chain recombines TRBV6-1 with TRBJ1-5; TRBD1 matches at 8 bases. The germline V gene has CDR1 MNHNS and CDR2 SASEGT. The CDR3 loop spans 13 amino acids. V shed 6 bases, J shed 7 bases, and the junction held 5 bases outside the gene matches. This CDR3 is CASRQGAGQPQHF. Written as DNA, the CDR3 is TGTGCCAGCAGGCAGGGGGCAGGACAGCCCCAGCATTTT.

This chain joins TRBV29-1 and TRBJ1-5; D remains unclear. The V and J ends lost 7 bases and 5 bases respectively, with 12 bases between them. CDR3 size: 12 residues. Germline values: CDR1 SQVTM, CDR2 ANQGSEA. CDR3 residues: CSALDGDQPQHF. In DNA form, the CDR3 reads TGCAGCGCCTTGGACGGGGATCAGCCCCAGCATTTT.

The chain combines TRBV19 with TRBJ1-1; D not resolved. Looked up from germline, CDR1 is LNHDA and CDR2 is SQIVND (reference sequence). The length of the CDR3 is 13 residues. V was pared by 3 bases and J by 1 base, with 6 bases between. The CDR3: CASSIAANTEAFF. In DNA form, the CDR3 reads TGTGCCAGTAGTATTGCGGCGAACACTGAAGCTTTCTTT. The whole variable domain, filled in from reference TRBV19 and TRBJ1-1, reads DGGITQSPKYLFRKEGQNVTLSCEQNLNHDAMYWYRQDPGQGLRLIYYSQIVNDFQKGDIAEGYSVSREKKESFPLTVTSAQKNPTAFYLCASSIAANTEAFFGQGTRLTVV.

This chain links TRBV5-1 with TRBJ1-2; 9 nucleotides line up with TRBD1. This CDR3 spans 14 amino acids. Germline V gives CDR1 SGHRS, CDR2 YFSETQ. V gave up 0 bases and J gave up 5 bases; unmatched junction bases: 2. For the CDR3, the DNA is TGCGCCAGCAGCTTGGGGACAGGGGATTATGGCTACACCTTC. Encoded protein: CASSLGTGDYGYTF.